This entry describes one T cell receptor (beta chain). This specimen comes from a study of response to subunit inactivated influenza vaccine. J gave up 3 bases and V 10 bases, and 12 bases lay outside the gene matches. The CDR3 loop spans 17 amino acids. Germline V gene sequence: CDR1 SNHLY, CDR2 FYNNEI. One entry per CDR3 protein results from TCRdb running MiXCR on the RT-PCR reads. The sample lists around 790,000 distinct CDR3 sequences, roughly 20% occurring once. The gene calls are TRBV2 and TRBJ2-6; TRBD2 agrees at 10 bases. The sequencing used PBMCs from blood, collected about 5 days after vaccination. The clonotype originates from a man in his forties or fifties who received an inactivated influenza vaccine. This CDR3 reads CATSELAGMNGANVLTF. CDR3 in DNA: TGTGCCACCAGCGAACTAGCGGGGATGAATGGGGCCAACGTCCTGACTTTC.